The entry below describes one TCR beta chain. Its matching antigen is unknown. This sample is drawn from a study of shared clonotypes between healthy human individuals. Overall study findings and caveats: Non-shared clonotypes showed lower generation probabilities than clonotypes common to all four donors. Clonotypes that were shared across a few donors made up 4% to 6% of naive CD4 clonotypes. Rarefaction showed that sequencing of sorted subsets was incomplete (despite large depth).

Profiling relied on immunoSEQ multiplex PCR, and the TCRdb table lists in-frame clones only, not all of them. The sample lists roughly 1.4 million clones, 98% to 99% occurring once. Researchers partitioned CD4+ cells into CD45RA+ naive and CD45RA-negative memory subsets. The CDR3 spans 15 residues. CDR1 is SGHTA and CDR2 is FQGNSA in the germline V gene. Deletions cut 5 bases from V and 5 bases from J, with 18 bases between. The sequenced sample was naive CD4+ T cells sorted from blood. Subset reported: CD45RA+ positively selected. The chain links TRBV7-2 to TRBJ2-5, with D unclear. This receptor was identified in a man aged 25 to 40 in good health. The CDR3, as DNA: TGTGCCAGCAGCCCCCAGCATATGGCTCGGGAGACCCAGTACTTC. Translated, it gives CASSPQHMARETQYF.